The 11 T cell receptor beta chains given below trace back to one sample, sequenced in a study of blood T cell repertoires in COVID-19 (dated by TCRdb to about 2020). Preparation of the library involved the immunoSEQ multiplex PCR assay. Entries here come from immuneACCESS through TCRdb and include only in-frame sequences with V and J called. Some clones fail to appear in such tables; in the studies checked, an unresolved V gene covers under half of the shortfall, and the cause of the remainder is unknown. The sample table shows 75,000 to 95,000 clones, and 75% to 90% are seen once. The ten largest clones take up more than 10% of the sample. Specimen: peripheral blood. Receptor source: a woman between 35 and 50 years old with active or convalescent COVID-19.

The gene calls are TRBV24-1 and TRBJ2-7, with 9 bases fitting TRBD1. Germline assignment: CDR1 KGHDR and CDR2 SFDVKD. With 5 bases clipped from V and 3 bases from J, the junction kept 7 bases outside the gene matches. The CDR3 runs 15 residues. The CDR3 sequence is CATSATGTGIYEQYF. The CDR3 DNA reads TGTGCCACCAGTGCGACCGGGACAGGGATCTACGAGCAGTACTTC.

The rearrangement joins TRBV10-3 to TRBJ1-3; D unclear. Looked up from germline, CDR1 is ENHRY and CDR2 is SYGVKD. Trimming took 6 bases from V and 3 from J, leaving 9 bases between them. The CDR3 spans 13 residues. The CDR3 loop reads CAIRGGSGNTIYF. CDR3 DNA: TGTGCCATCAGAGGAGGTAGTGGAAACACCATATATTTT.

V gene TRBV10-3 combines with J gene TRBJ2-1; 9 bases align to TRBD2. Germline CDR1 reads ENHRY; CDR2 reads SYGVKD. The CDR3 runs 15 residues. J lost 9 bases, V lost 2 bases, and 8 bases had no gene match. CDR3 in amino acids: CAISEQLAGKGEQFF. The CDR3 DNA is TGTGCCATCAGTGAGCAACTAGCGGGCAAGGGTGAGCAGTTCTTC.

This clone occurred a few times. CDR3 bases: TGTGCCAGCAGCGTAACAGGGTACGGCTACACCTTC. As protein: CASSVTGYGYTF. The gene calls are TRBV6-5 and TRBJ1-2; tentative D call: TRBD1 (6 bases). This CDR3 has 12 residues. V lost 6 bases and J lost 8, with 13 bases in between. CDR1 MNHEY and CDR2 SVGAGI come from the germline V gene.

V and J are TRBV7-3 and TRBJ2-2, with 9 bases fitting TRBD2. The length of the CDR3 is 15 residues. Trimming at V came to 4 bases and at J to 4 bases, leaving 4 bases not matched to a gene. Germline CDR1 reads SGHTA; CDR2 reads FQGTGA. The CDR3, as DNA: TGTGCCAGCAGCTCTAGCGGGACCGTCACCGGGGAGCTGTTTTTT. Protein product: CASSSSGTVTGELFF.

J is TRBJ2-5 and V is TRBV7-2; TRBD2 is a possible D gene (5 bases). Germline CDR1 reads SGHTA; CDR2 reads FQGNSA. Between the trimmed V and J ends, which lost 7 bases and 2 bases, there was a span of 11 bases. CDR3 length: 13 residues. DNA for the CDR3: TGTGCCAGCATGCTTCGGGGACAAGAGACCCAGTACTTC. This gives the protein CASMLRGQETQYF.

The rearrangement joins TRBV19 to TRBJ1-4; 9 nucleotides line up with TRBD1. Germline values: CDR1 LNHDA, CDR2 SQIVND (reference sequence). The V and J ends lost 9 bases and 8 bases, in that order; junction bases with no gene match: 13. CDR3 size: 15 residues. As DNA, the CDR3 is TGTGCCAGCCCACTAGGACAGGGGCAAAGAGAAAAACTGTTTTTT. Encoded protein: CASPLGQGQREKLFF.

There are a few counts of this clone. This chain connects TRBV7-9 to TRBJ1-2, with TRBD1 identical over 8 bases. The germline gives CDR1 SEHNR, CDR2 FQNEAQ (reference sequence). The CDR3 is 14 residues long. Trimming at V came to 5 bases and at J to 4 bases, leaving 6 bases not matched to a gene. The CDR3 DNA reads TGTGCCAGCAGCGCCGGACAGGGCGGCTATGGCTACACCTTC. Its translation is CASSAGQGGYGYTF.

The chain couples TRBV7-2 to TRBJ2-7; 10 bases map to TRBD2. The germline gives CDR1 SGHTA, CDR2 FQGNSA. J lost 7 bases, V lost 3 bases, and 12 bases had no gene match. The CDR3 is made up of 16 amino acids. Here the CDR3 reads CASSFSSGRAFQEQYF. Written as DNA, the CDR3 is TGTGCCAGCAGCTTTTCGAGCGGGAGGGCCTTCCAGGAGCAGTACTTC.

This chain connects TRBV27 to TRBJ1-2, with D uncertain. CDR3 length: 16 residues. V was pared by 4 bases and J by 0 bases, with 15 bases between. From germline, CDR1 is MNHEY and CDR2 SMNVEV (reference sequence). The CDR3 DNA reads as TGTGCCAGCAGTTGGGGAGCGAGGGCCTCTAACTATGGCTACACCTTC. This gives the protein CASSWGARASNYGYTF.

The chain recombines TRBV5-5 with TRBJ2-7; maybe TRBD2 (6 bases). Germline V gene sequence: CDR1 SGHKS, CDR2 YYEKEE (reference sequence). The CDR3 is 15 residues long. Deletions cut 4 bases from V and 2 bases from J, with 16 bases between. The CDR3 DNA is TGTGCCAGCAGCCTTCCTCGGGGGAATGCCTACGAGCAGTACTTC. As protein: CASSLPRGNAYEQYF.